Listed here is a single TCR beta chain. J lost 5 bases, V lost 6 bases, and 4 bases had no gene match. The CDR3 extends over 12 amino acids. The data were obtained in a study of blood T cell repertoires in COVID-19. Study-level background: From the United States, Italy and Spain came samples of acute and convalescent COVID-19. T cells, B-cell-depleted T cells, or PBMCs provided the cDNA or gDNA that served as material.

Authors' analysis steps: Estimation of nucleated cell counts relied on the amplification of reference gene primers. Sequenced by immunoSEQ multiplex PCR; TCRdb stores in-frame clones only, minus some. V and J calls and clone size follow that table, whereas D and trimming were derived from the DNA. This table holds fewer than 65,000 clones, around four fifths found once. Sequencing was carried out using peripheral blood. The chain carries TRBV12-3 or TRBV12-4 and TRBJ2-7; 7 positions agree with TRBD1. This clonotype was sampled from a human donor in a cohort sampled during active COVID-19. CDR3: CASSRGFNEQYF. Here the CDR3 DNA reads TGTGCCAGCAGCAGGGGGTTCAACGAGCAGTACTTC.